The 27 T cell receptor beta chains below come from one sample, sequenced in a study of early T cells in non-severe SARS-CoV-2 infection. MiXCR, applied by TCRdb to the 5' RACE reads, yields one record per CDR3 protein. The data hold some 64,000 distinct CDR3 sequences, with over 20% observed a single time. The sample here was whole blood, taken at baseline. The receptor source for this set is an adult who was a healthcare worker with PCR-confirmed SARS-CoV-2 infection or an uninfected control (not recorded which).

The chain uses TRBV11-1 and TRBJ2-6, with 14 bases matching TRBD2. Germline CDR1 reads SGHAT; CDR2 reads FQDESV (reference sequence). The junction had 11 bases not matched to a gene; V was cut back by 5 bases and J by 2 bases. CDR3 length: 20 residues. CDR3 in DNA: TGTGCCAGCAGCCCAGGACTAGCGGGGGGCCGCGTGCCTGGGGCCAACGTCCTGACTTTC. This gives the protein CASSPGLAGGRVPGANVLTF. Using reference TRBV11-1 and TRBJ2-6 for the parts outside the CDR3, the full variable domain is EAEVAQSPRYKITEKSQAVAFWCDPISGHATLYWYRQILGQGPELLVQFQDESVVDDSQLPKDRFSAERLKGVDSTLKIQPAELGDSAMYLCASSPGLAGGRVPGANVLTFGAGSRLTVL.

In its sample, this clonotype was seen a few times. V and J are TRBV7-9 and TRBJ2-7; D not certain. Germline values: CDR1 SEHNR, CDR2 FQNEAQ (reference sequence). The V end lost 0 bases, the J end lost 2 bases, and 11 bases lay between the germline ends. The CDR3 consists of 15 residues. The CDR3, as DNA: TGTGCCAGCAGCTTAGCGGGGTCGATTACCTACGAGCAGTACTTC. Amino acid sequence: CASSLAGSITYEQYF.

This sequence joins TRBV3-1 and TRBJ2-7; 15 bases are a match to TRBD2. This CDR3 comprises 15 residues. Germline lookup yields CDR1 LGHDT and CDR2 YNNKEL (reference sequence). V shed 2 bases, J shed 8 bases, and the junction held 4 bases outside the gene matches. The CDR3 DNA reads TGTGCCAGCAGCCAAACCGGGACTAGCGGGGGGAAGCAGTACTTC. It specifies CASSQTGTSGGKQYF.

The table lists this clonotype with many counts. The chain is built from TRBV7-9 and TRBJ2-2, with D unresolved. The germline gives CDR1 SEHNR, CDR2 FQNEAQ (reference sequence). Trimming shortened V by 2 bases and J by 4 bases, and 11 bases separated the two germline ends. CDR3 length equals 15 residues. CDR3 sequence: CASSLLGSGTGELFF. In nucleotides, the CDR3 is TGTGCCAGCAGCTTACTGGGCAGTGGCACCGGGGAGCTGTTTTTT.

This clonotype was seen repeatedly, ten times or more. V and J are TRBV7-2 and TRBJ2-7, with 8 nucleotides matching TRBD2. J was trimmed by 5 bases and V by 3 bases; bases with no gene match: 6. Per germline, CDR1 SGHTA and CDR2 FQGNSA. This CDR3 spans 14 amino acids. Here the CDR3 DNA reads TGTGCCAGCAGCTTTGCCCAGCGGGGGAACGAGCAGTACTTC. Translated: CASSFAQRGNEQYF.

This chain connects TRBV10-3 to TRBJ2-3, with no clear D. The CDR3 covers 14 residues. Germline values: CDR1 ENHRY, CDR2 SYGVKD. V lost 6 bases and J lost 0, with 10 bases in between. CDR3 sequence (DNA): TGTGCCATCAGGGGCCCAGCAAGCACAGATACGCAGTATTTT. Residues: CAIRGPASTDTQYF.

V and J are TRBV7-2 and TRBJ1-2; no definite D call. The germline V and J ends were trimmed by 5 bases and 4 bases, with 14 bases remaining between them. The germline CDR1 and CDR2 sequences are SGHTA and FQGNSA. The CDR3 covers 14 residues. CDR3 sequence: CASSARTQAYGYTF. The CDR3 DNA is TGTGCCAGCAGCGCGCGCACTCAGGCCTATGGCTACACCTTC.

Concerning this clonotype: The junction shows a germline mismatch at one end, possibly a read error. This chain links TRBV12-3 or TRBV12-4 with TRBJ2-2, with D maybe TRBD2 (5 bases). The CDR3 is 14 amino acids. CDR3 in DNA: TGTGCCAGCAGTTTAGGTCAGACCACCGGGGAGCCGTTTTTT. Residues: CASSLGQTTGEPFF.

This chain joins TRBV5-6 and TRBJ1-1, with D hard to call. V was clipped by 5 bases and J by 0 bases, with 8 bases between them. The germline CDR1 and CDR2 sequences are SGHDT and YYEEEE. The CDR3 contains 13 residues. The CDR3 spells CASRHRMNTEAFF. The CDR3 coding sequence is TGTGCCAGCAGGCATAGGATGAACACTGAAGCTTTCTTT. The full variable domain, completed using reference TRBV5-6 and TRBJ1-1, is DAGVTQSPTHLIKTRGQQVTLRCSPKSGHDTVSWYQQALGQGPQFIFQYYEEEERQRGNFPDRFSGHQFPNYSSELNVNALLLGDSALYLCASRHRMNTEAFFGQGTRLTVV.

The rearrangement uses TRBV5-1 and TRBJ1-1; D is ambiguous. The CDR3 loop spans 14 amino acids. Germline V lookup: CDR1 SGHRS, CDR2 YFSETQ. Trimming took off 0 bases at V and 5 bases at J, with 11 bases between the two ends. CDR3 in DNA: TGCGCCAGCAGCTTGGCTACTCATCAAACTGAAGCTTTCTTT. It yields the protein CASSLATHQTEAFF.

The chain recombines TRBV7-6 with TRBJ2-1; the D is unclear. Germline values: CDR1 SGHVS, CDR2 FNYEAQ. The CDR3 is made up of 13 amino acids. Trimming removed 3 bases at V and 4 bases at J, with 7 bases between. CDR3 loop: CASSFDGYNEQFF. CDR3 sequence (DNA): TGTGCCAGCAGCTTCGACGGTTACAATGAGCAGTTCTTC.

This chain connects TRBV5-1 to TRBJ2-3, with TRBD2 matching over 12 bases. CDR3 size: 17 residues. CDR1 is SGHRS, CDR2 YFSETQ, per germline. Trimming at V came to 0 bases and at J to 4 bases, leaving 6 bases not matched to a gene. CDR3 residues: CASSLDPSSGGADTQYF. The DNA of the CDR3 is TGCGCCAGCAGCTTGGACCCCTCTAGCGGGGGGGCAGATACGCAGTATTTT.

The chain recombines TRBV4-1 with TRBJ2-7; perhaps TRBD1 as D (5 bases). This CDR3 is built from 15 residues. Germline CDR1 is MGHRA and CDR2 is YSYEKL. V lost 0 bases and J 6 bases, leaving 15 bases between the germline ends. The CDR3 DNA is TGCGCCAGCAGCCAAGATGGCCAGGGTGAAGTCGAGCAGTACTTC. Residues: CASSQDGQGEVEQYF.

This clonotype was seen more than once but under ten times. The CDR3 DNA reads TGTGCCAGCAGCAAGGGGTTGCAGCAGCCCCAGCATTTT. Its translation is CASSKGLQQPQHF. V usage is TRBV9 and J usage is TRBJ1-5, with a weak D call TRBD1 (5 bases). The V gene's germline CDR1 is SGDLS and CDR2 YYNGEE. Trimming removed 4 bases at V and 7 bases at J, with 12 bases between. There are 13 residues in the CDR3.

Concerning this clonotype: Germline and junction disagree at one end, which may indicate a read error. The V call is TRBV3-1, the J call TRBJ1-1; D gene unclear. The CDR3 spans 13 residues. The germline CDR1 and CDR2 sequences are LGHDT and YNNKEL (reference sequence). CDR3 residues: CASSQEEVGEVFF. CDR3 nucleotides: TGTGCCAGCAGCCAAGAAGAAGTCGGTGAAGTTTTCTTT.

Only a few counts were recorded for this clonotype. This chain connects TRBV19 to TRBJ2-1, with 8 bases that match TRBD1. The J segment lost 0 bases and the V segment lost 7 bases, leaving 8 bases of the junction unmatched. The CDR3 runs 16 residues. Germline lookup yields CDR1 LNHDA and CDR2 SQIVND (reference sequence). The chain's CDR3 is CASTTTGVGSYNEQFF. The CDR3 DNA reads TGTGCCAGTACCACGACAGGGGTAGGCTCCTACAATGAGCAGTTCTTC.

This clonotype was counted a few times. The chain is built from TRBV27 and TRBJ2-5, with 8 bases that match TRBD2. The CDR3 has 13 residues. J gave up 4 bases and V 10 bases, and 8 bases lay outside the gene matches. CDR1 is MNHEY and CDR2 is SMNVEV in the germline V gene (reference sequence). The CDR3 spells CANRGGGGETQYF. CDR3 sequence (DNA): TGTGCCAACCGGGGGGGTGGGGGAGAGACCCAGTACTTC.

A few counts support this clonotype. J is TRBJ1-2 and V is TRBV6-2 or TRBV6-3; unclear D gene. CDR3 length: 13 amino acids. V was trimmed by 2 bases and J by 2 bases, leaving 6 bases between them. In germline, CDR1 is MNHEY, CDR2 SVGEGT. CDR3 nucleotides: TGTGCCAGCAGTTACAGTCTCAACTATGGCTACACCTTC. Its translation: CASSYSLNYGYTF.

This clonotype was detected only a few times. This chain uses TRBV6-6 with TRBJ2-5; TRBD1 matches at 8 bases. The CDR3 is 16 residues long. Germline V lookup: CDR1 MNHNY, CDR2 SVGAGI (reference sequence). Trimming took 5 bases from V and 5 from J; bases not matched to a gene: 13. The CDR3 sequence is CASSQRTGWLPETQYF. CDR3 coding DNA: TGTGCCAGCAGTCAACGGACAGGGTGGTTACCCGAGACCCAGTACTTC.

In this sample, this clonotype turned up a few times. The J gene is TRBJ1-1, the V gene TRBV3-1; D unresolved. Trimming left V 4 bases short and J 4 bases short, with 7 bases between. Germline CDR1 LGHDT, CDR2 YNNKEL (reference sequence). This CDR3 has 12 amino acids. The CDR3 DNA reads TGTGCCAGCAGCCCGTGGGGCACTGAAGCTTTCTTT. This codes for CASSPWGTEAFF.

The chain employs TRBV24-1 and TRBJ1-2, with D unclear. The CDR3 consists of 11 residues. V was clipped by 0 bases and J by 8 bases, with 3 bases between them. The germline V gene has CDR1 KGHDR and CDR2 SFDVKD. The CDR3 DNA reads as TGTGCCACCAGTGATTTGAGGGGCTACACCTTC. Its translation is CATSDLRGYTF.

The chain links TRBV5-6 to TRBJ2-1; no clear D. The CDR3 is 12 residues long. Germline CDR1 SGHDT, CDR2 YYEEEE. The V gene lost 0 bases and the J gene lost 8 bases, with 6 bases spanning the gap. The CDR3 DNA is TGTGCCAGCAGCTTGGCTTCCCATGAGCAGTTCTTC. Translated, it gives CASSLASHEQFF.

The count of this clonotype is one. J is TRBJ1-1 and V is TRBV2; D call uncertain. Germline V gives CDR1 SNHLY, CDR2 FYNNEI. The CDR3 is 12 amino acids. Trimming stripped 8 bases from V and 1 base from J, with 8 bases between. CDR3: CASDGPNTEAFF. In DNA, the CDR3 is TGTGCCAGCGACGGTCCGAACACTGAAGCTTTCTTT.

CDR3 sequence reads: CASTLRSQPNSPLHF. In DNA, the CDR3 is TGTGCCAGCACGTTACGATCTCAGCCTAATTCACCCCTCCACTTT. This rearrangement joins TRBV6-5 to TRBJ1-6; D unclear. The ends were cut back, 7 bases at V and 6 bases at J, with 16 bases in the middle. The CDR3 length is 15 residues. The germline gives CDR1 MNHEY, CDR2 SVGAGI.

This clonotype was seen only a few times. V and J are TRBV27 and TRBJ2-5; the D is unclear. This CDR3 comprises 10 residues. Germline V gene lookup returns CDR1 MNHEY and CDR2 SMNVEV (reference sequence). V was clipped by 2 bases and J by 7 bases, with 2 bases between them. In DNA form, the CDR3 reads TGTGCCAGCAGTTTAGGGACCCAGTACTTC. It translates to CASSLGTQYF.

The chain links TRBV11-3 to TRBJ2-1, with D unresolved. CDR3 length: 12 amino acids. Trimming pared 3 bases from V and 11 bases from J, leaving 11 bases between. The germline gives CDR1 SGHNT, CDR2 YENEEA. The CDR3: CASSLPGEKQFF. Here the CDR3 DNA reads TGTGCCAGCAGCTTGCCCGGTGAGAAGCAGTTCTTC.

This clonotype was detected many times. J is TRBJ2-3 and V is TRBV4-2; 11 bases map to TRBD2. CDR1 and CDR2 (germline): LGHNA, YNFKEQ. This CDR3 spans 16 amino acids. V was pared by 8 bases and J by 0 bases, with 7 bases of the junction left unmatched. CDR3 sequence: CASGLAGGSSTDTQYF. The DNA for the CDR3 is TGTGCCAGCGGGCTAGCGGGGGGCTCTAGCACAGATACGCAGTATTTT.